The source of this T cell receptor (beta chain) is a study of T cell responses to AZD1222 COVID-19 vaccine. Trimming stripped 6 bases from V and 0 bases from J, with 9 bases between. This CDR3 is built from 14 residues. Germline assignment: CDR1 SNHLY and CDR2 FYNNEI. Generated by immunoSEQ multiplex PCR, the TCRdb table keeps only in-frame clones and is missing some. Among fewer than 120,000 clones, approximately 90% were seen once, and the ten largest hold 15%. The sample was peripheral blood, taken 28 days after the second AZD1222 dose. The TCR was taken from an adult who received the AZD1222 COVID-19 vaccine. This chain links TRBV2 with TRBJ1-3; perhaps TRBD1 as D (5 bases). The CDR3 protein is CASRQGLSGNTIYF. CDR3 coding DNA: TGTGCCAGCAGGCAGGGCCTCTCTGGAAACACCATATATTTT.